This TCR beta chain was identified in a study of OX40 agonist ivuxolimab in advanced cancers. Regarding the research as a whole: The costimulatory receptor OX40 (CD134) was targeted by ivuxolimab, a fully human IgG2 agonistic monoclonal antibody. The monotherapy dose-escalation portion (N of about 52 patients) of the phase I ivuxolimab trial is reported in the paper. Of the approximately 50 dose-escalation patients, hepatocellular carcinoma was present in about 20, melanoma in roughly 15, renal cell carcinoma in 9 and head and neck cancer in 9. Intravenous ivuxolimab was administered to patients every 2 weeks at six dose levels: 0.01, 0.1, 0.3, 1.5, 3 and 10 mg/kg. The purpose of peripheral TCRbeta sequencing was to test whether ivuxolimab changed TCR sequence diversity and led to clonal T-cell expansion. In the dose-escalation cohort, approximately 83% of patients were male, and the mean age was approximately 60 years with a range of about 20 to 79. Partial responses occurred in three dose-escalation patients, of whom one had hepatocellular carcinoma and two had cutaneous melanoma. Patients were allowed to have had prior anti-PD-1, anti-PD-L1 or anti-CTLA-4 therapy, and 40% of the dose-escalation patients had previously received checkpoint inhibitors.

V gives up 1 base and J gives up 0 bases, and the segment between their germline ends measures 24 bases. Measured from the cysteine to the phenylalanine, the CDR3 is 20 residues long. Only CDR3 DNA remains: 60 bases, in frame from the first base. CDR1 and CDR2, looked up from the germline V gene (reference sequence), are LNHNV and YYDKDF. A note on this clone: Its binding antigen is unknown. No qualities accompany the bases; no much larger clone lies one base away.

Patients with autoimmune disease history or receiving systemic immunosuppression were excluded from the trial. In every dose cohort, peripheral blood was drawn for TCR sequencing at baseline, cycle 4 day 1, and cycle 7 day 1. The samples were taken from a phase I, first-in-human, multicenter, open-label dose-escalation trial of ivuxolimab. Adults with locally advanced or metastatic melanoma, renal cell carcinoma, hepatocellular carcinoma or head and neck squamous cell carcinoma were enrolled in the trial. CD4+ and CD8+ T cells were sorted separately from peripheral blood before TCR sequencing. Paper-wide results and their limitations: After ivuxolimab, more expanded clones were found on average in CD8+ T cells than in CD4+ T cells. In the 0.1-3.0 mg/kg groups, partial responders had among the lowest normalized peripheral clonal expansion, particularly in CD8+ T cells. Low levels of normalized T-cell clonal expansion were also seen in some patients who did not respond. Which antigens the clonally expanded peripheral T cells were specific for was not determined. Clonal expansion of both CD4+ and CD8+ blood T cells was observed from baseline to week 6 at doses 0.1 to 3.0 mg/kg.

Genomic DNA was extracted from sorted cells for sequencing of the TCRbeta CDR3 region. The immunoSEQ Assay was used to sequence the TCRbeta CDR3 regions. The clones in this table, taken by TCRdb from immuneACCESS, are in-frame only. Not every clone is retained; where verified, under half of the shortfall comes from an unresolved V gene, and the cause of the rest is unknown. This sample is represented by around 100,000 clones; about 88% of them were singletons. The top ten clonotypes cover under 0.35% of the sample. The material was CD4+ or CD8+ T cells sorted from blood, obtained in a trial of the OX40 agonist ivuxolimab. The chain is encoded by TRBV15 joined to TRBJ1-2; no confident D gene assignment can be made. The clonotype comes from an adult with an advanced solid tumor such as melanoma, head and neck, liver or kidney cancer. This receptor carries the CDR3 CATSRVLGSRERVANYGYTF. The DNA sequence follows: TGTGCCACCAGCAGAGTATTGGGGTCAAGGGAGAGGGTAGCTAACTATGGCTACACCTTC.